The 3 T cell receptor beta chains below come from one sample, sequenced in a study of radiation and T cells in renal cell carcinoma. Specified time point: blood 2 weeks post-SBRT. Treatment specified: 15 Gy SBRT to primary tumor, nephrectomy 4 weeks later. Sequenced by immunoSEQ multiplex PCR; TCRdb stores in-frame clones only, minus some. This table has some 120,000 clones, approximately 80% appearing once. Specimen: blood, collected from a patient whose treatment included radiotherapy and nephrectomy. Receptors were obtained from a woman aged 60-75 years with renal cell carcinoma.

The gene calls are TRBV6-5 and TRBJ1-2, with D unresolved. This CDR3 comprises 13 residues. Germline loops: CDR1 MNHEY, CDR2 SVGAGI. Trimming pared 5 bases from V and 3 bases from J, leaving 10 bases between. The CDR3 sequence is CASSLDGDYGYTF. The CDR3 DNA sequence: TGTGCCAGCAGTCTGGACGGAGACTATGGCTACACCTTC.

This chain joins TRBV5-1 and TRBJ1-4; TRBD1 is a possible D gene (6 bases). This CDR3 has 16 amino acids. Looked up from germline, CDR1 is SGHRS and CDR2 is YFSETQ. V lost 0 bases, J lost 6 bases, and 15 bases lay in between. DNA for the CDR3: TGCGCCAGCAGCTTGGCCGCGGGGGCAGAACATGAAAAACTGTTTTTT. Translating gives CASSLAAGAEHEKLFF.

The V and J genes are TRBV19 and TRBJ2-2, with TRBD2 matching 15 bases. The V and J ends lost 10 bases and 5 bases, in that order; junction bases with no gene match: 8. Germline CDR1 reads LNHDA; CDR2 reads SQIVND (reference sequence). The CDR3 sequence is 16 residues long. CDR3 region: CAIKVGTSGRTGELFF. In DNA, the CDR3 is TGTGCCATTAAAGTGGGGACTAGCGGGAGGACCGGGGAGCTGTTTTTT. The full variable domain, with the rest looked up from reference TRBV19 and TRBJ2-2, is DGGITQSPKYLFRKEGQNVTLSCEQNLNHDAMYWYRQDPGQGLRLIYYSQIVNDFQKGDIAEGYSVSREKKESFPLTVTSAQKNPTAFYLCAIKVGTSGRTGELFFGEGSRLTVL.